The 22 T cell receptor beta chains below come from one sample, sequenced in a study of T-cell reconstitution after alpha-beta-depleted transplantation in children (dated by TCRdb to the mid-2010s). Libraries came from PCR. This sample was sequenced with an Illumina HiSeq 2500. TCR library preparation used molecular barcoding, with unique molecular identifiers applied to normalize quantification of the TCRbeta repertoire. The public reads were reanalyzed by TCRdb: fastp trimming at Q25, MiXCR alignment, in-frame beta chains only. CDR3 protein duplicates are merged, each entry listing the most common genes and DNA. The sample profile shows 500,000 to 600,000 distinct CDR3 sequences; around a third of them were found once. About 2.3% of the sample rests with the top ten. The source was PBMCs from the stem cell graft donor, collected from the stem cell graft. Source of these receptors: a human donor who donated a stem cell graft to a child with aplastic anemia.

J is TRBJ1-1 and V is TRBV30; no clear D gene. Germline V CDR1 and CDR2: GTSNPN, SVGIG (reference sequence). CDR3 length equals 13 residues. V was clipped by 4 bases and J by 0 bases, with 9 bases between them. CDR3 nucleotide sequence: TGTGCCTGGAATCCGGGGATGAACACTGAAGCTTTCTTT. This gives the protein CAWNPGMNTEAFF.

The chain couples TRBV28 to TRBJ2-7; 11 nucleotides align to TRBD2. The CDR3 sequence is 16 residues long. Germline lookup yields CDR1 MDHEN and CDR2 SYDVKM. V lost 5 bases, J lost 3 bases, and 9 bases stayed unmatched. CDR3 in amino acids: CASSHKLGLAGYEQYF. CDR3 bases: TGTGCCAGCAGTCACAAGCTTGGACTAGCGGGCTACGAGCAGTACTTC.

The chain recombines TRBV20-1 with TRBJ1-1; D is uncertain. Germline assignment: CDR1 DFQATT and CDR2 SNEGSKA (reference sequence). V was clipped by 1 base and J by 1 base, with 7 bases between them. The CDR3 has 13 residues. CDR3 in amino acids: CSARVQTNTEAFF. DNA for the CDR3: TGCAGTGCTAGAGTACAGACGAACACTGAAGCTTTCTTT.

The V and J genes are TRBV5-4 and TRBJ2-7, with D perhaps TRBD2 (5 bases). The germline CDR1 and CDR2 sequences are SGHNT and YYREEE (reference sequence). The CDR3 loop spans 15 amino acids. V was shortened by 0 bases and J by 2 bases, with 12 bases between the two germline ends. CDR3 coding DNA: TGTGCCAGCAGCTTGGAAGGGAGTGACACCTACGAGCAGTACGTC. This sequence encodes CASSLEGSDTYEQYV.

This clonotype was seen only a few times. This rearrangement joins TRBV24-1 to TRBJ2-1; D not resolved. CDR3 size: 14 residues. Trimming cost V 1 base and J 4 bases, with 7 bases left between them. The germline CDR1 and CDR2 sequences are KGHDR and SFDVKD. Here the CDR3 reads CATSDFVGYNEQFF. As DNA, the CDR3 is TGTGCCACCAGTGATTTCGTGGGTTACAATGAGCAGTTCTTC.

This chain uses TRBV20-1 with TRBJ2-3; 11 nucleotides agree with TRBD2. Unmatched junction bases numbered 5, after V lost 5 bases and J lost 1 base. The CDR3 spans 15 residues. Germline V lookup: CDR1 DFQATT, CDR2 SNEGSKA (reference sequence). CDR3 in amino acids: CSASPSGRRTDTQYF. CDR3 nucleotide sequence: TGCAGTGCTTCCCCTAGCGGGAGGCGCACAGATACGCAGTATTTT.

V usage is TRBV5-6 and J usage is TRBJ1-5; D gene ambiguous. V lost 5 bases and J 2 bases, leaving 11 bases between the germline ends. The CDR3 runs to 14 residues. CDR1 is SGHDT, CDR2 YYEEEE, per germline. For the CDR3, the DNA is TGTGCCAGCAGTGCCGGACTTGGCAATCAGCCCCAGCATTTT. This sequence encodes CASSAGLGNQPQHF.

This clonotype was seen a few times. The chain combines TRBV12-3 or TRBV12-4 with TRBJ1-1; 7 nucleotides line up with TRBD1. CDR3 length: 13 residues. V was pared by 7 bases and J by 4 bases, with 6 bases of the junction left unmatched. The CDR3 region is CASIRQGGTEAFF. The CDR3 DNA sequence: TGTGCCAGCATCAGACAGGGCGGCACTGAAGCTTTCTTT.

V usage is TRBV20-1 and J usage is TRBJ1-2; 8 bases map to TRBD1. Germline assignment: CDR1 DFQATT and CDR2 SNEGSKA (reference sequence). The CDR3 contains 12 residues. With V trimmed by 6 bases and J by 5 bases, 5 bases remained unmatched. The CDR3 is CSAPTGVYGYTF. For the CDR3, the DNA is TGCAGTGCCCCGACAGGGGTTTATGGCTACACCTTC.

This clonotype was seen a few times. The chain employs TRBV9 and TRBJ2-7; 10 bases are a match to TRBD2. This CDR3 has 15 residues. The germline CDR1 and CDR2 sequences are SGDLS and YYNGEE. The V and J ends lost 0 bases and 6 bases, in that order; junction bases with no gene match: 6. CDR3 nucleotides: TGTGCCAGCAGCGTAGACCTAGCGGGAGAACGCGAGCAGTACTTC. This codes for CASSVDLAGEREQYF.

The chain links TRBV30 to TRBJ2-1; the D gene is possibly TRBD2 (6 bases). Looked up from germline, CDR1 is GTSNPN and CDR2 is SVGIG (reference sequence). Trimming pared 0 bases from V and 12 bases from J, leaving 18 bases between. CDR3 length: 14 residues. The CDR3 nucleotides are TGTGCCTGGAGTGTAAGATTAGCGGTGGGGGGGCAGTTCTTC. Translation: CAWSVRLAVGGQFF.

The CDR3 bases are TGTGCCAGCAGTTCACAAGCGGGAGTTCAGAATGAGCAGTTCTTC. Amino acid sequence: CASSSQAGVQNEQFF. The V gene is TRBV12-3 or TRBV12-4, the J gene TRBJ2-1, with 8 positions matching TRBD2. V was clipped by 4 bases and J by 7 bases; unmatched bases: 9. The CDR3 loop spans 15 amino acids.

This chain links TRBV9 with TRBJ2-1; 10 bases line up with TRBD2. The CDR3 runs 15 residues. Germline CDR1 is SGDLS and CDR2 is YYNGEE. V was clipped by 2 bases and J by 8 bases; unmatched bases: 7. CDR3 nucleotides: TGTGCCAGCAGCGTGAGGCTAGCGGGAGATGATGAGCAGTTCTTC. Translation: CASSVRLAGDDEQFF. The full variable domain, in which reference TRBV9 and TRBJ2-1 provide the parts outside the CDR3, is DSGVTQTPKHLITATGQRVTLRCSPRSGDLSVYWYQQSLDQGLQFLIQYYNGEERAKGNILERFSAQQFPDLHSELNLSSLELGDSALYFCASSVRLAGDDEQFFGPGTRLTVL.

The V and J genes are TRBV27 and TRBJ2-5; 9 nucleotides agree with TRBD2. V shed 3 bases and J 5 bases; nucleotides not matched to a gene: 10. Germline V gene lookup returns CDR1 MNHEY and CDR2 SMNVEV (reference sequence). CDR3 length: 16 amino acids. CDR3 bases: TGTGCCAGCAGTTTGGGGAGTCCTAGCGGGATTGAGACCCAGTACTTC. Its protein is CASSLGSPSGIETQYF.

Only a few counts were recorded for this clonotype. The rearrangement links TRBV12-3 or TRBV12-4 to TRBJ1-1, with 9 positions matching TRBD1. With 6 bases clipped from V and 7 bases from J, the junction kept 6 bases outside the gene matches. The CDR3 runs 13 residues. The CDR3 DNA sequence: TGTGCCAGCAGCACAGGGGGCCGCCTTGAAGCTTTCTTT. Translating gives CASSTGGRLEAFF.

This sequence joins TRBV19 and TRBJ2-7, with D possibly being TRBD2 (6 bases). There are 13 residues in the CDR3. Trimming removed 5 bases from V and 6 bases from J, with 14 bases in between. The germline gives CDR1 LNHDA, CDR2 SQIVND (reference sequence). In DNA form, the CDR3 reads TGTGCCAGTAGTTGGCGGGAAGGTTCCGAGCAGTACGTC. It encodes CASSWREGSEQYV.

The sample holds a few counts of this clonotype. V and J are TRBV20-1 and TRBJ2-1, with TRBD2 matching over 11 bases. Germline V gene lookup returns CDR1 DFQATT and CDR2 SNEGSKA (reference sequence). Trimming took 1 base from V and 9 from J; bases not matched to a gene: 2. The CDR3 covers 13 residues. The CDR3 nucleotides read TGCAGTGCTAGAGGACTAGCGGGAACTGAGCAGTTCTTC. The encoded protein is CSARGLAGTEQFF.

CDR3 DNA: TGTGCCAGCAGCACGGGTAGGGGCACTGAAGCTTTCTTT. It codes for CASSTGRGTEAFF. The chain is built from TRBV9 and TRBJ1-1; D is perhaps TRBD1 (5 bases). The CDR3 extends over 13 amino acids. Between the trimmed V and J ends, which lost 4 bases and 4 bases, there was a span of 11 bases. The germline V gene encodes CDR1 SGDLS and CDR2 YYNGEE. Looking up the rest from reference TRBV9 and TRBJ1-1 gives the full variable domain: DSGVTQTPKHLITATGQRVTLRCSPRSGDLSVYWYQQSLDQGLQFLIQYYNGEERAKGNILERFSAQQFPDLHSELNLSSLELGDSALYFCASSTGRGTEAFFGQGTRLTVV.

J is TRBJ2-3 and V is TRBV7-2, with a tentative D call TRBD2 (5 bases). CDR1 is SGHTA and CDR2 is FQGNSA in the germline V gene. V dropped 6 bases and J dropped 3 bases, with 16 bases sitting between them. The CDR3 is 15 amino acids. As DNA, the CDR3 is TGTGCCAGCAGTCGCGACTATTACACAACAGATACGCAGTATTTT. Its translation is CASSRDYYTTDTQYF.

This clonotype occurred once. V is TRBV27 and J is TRBJ1-4; possible D gene TRBD1, 5 bases. V was trimmed by 3 bases and J by 8 bases, leaving 13 bases between them. The CDR3 consists of 14 residues. Germline assignment: CDR1 MNHEY and CDR2 SMNVEV (reference sequence). The CDR3 spells CASSLVWGGEKLFF. The CDR3 DNA sequence: TGTGCCAGCAGTTTGGTCTGGGGCGGAGAAAAACTGTTTTTT. The complete variable domain, with remaining parts taken from reference TRBV27 and TRBJ1-4, reads EAQVTQNPRYLITVTGKKLTVTCSQNMNHEYMSWYRQDPGLGLRQIYYSMNVEVTDKGDVPEGYKVSRKEKRNFPLILESPSPNQTSLYFCASSLVWGGEKLFFGSGTQLSVL.

The chain employs TRBV9 and TRBJ1-4; 9 bases fit TRBD1. The CDR3 is made up of 18 amino acids. V gave up 0 bases and J gave up 2 bases; unmatched junction bases: 8. Germline V lookup: CDR1 SGDLS, CDR2 YYNGEE. CDR3 loop: CASSVGWRGQGTNEKLFF. CDR3 DNA sequence: TGTGCCAGCAGCGTAGGATGGCGGGGACAGGGCACTAATGAAAAACTGTTTTTT.

The rearrangement uses TRBV6-5 and TRBJ2-2, with no clear D. The CDR3 has 15 residues. The germline gives CDR1 MNHEY, CDR2 SVGAGI. The V end was cut by 0 bases, the J end by 2 bases, with 7 bases between. CDR3 protein: CASSYSSGNTGELFF. CDR3 DNA: TGTGCCAGCAGTTACTCTTCCGGTAACACCGGGGAGCTGTTTTTT.